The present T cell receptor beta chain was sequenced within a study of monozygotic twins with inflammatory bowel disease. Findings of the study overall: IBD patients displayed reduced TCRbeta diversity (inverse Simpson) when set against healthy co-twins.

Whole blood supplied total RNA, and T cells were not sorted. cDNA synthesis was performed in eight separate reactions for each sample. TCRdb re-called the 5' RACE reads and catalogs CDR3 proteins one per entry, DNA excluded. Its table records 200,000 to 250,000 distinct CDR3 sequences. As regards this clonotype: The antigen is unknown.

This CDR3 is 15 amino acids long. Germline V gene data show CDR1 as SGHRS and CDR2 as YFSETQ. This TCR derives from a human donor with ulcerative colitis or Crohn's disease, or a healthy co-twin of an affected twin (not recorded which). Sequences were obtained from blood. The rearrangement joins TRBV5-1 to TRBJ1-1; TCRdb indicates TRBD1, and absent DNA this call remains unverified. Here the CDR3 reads CATTPGPGRNTEAFF.